Given below is one T cell receptor beta chain in context. Clones were read by immunoSEQ multiplex PCR, and TCRdb kept only the in-frame ones, dropping some. This sample has some 160,000 clones, with about nine tenths found just once. This sample is part of a study of blood T cell repertoires in COVID-19. This CDR3 spans 13 amino acids. Germline V gene sequence: CDR1 SGHTA, CDR2 FQGNSA. V lost 3 bases to trimming and J lost 5 bases; unmatched junction nucleotides: 1. The source is a man between 18 and 35 years old with acute or convalescent COVID-19. This rearrangement joins TRBV7-2 to TRBJ1-1; 9 nucleotides line up with TRBD1. Sequenced input: peripheral blood. This CDR3 is CASSLDRGTEAFF. CDR3 bases: TGTGCCAGCAGCTTGGACAGGGGAACTGAAGCTTTCTTT.